This T cell receptor (beta chain) was obtained from a study of cytomegalovirus exposure and HLA in healthy donors. V lost 2 bases and J lost 4, with 5 bases in between. The CDR3 runs 12 residues. Germline-derived CDR1 and CDR2 are SGHRS and YFSETQ. The PCR had 60 Vbeta and 13 Jbeta primers. Clones were read by immunoSEQ multiplex PCR, and TCRdb kept only the in-frame ones, dropping some. Among some 150,000 clones listed, approximately 77% were seen once. The chain links TRBV5-1 to TRBJ2-3; D not certain. This clonotype was sampled from a man aged 30 to 45 in good health and CMV-seropositive. The sequenced sample was PBMCs. CDR3 sequence (DNA): TGCGCCAGCAGCTTACGCGCAGATACGCAGTATTTT. It translates to CASSLRADTQYF. The whole variable domain, filled in from reference TRBV5-1 and TRBJ2-3, reads KAGVTQTPRYLIKTRGQQVTLSCSPISGHRSVSWYQQTPGQGLQFLFEYFSETQRNKGNFPGRFSGRQFSNSRSEMNVSTLELGDSALYLCASSLRADTQYFGPGTRLTVL.